This T cell receptor (beta chain) was sequenced during a study of blood T cell repertoires in COVID-19. On the study more broadly: T cells, B-cell-depleted T cells, or PBMCs provided the cDNA or gDNA that served as material.

Some clones are missing from TCRdb's copy, which holds only in-frame ones; the method was immunoSEQ multiplex PCR. The sample lists a few hundred thousand clones, about 87% occurring once. The CDR3 consists of 14 residues. Germline V gene sequence: CDR1 SGHKS, CDR2 YYEKEE (reference sequence). V lost 4 bases to trimming and J lost 2 bases; unmatched junction nucleotides: 2. What was sequenced was peripheral blood. The V gene is TRBV5-5, the J gene TRBJ1-3, with TRBD1 matching over 8 bases. The source is a man aged 70-80 years with acute or convalescent COVID-19. This chain's CDR3 is CASSVDRAGNTIYF. In nucleotides, the CDR3 is TGTGCCAGCAGCGTGGACAGGGCTGGAAACACCATATATTTT.